This T cell receptor (beta chain) was retrieved from a study of OX40 agonist ivuxolimab in advanced cancers. About the study: Three partial responders included one hepatocellular carcinoma patient and two cutaneous melanoma patients. Study outcomes and limitations: With doses of 0.1 to 3.0 mg/kg, CD4+ and CD8+ blood T cells had undergone clonal expansion by week 6. Some patients who did not respond also had low normalized T-cell clonal expansion.

Sequenced by immunoSEQ multiplex PCR; TCRdb stores in-frame clones only, minus some. The repertoire holds about 46,000 clones, with 88% as singletons. Baseline, cycle 4 day 1, and cycle 7 day 1 were the blood sampling points. V shed 0 bases and J 7 bases; nucleotides not matched to a gene: 8. Germline V lookup: CDR1 SGHRS, CDR2 YFSETQ. The CDR3 is made up of 16 amino acids. In the case of this clone: The target antigen is unknown.

Sequencing used CD4+ or CD8+ T cells sorted from blood, obtained in a trial of the OX40 agonist ivuxolimab. The V gene is TRBV5-1, the J gene TRBJ1-4; 8 nucleotides align to TRBD1. The clonotype originates from an adult with an advanced solid tumor such as melanoma, head and neck, liver or kidney cancer. Here the CDR3 reads CASSLADGTGGEKLFF. CDR3 DNA sequence: TGCGCCAGCAGCTTGGCCGACGGTACAGGGGGTGAAAAACTGTTTTTT.